This paragraph reports one TCR beta chain. No antigen is known for it. The data originate from a study of cytomegalovirus exposure and HLA in healthy donors. The study, taken as a whole, reports: Information on immune exposure was restricted to one variable (CMV serostatus). V- and J-gene trimming of TCR beta was linked (in a later analysis) to a missense DCLRE1C variant.

When sampled, the donors appeared nominally healthy, though they likely had unrecorded immune exposures. PCR was performed using 60 Vbeta and 13 Jbeta primers. Generated by immunoSEQ multiplex PCR, the TCRdb table keeps only in-frame clones and is missing some. The sample consists of tens of thousands of clones, about 73% of them appearing once. CDR1 and CDR2 from the germline V gene are ENHRY and SYGVKD. The V gene end was trimmed by 4 bases and the J gene end by 6 bases; junction bases not matched to a gene: 6. CDR3 length: 14 amino acids. This receptor was taken from a middle-aged woman in good health and CMV-seropositive. Sequencing used PBMCs. The V and J genes are TRBV10-3 and TRBJ2-1; 7 bases fit TRBD2. The CDR3 DNA follows: TGTGCCATCAGTGGACTAGCCTCCACCAATGAGCAGTTCTTC. Translated: CAISGLASTNEQFF.